This TCR beta chain is drawn from a study of blood T cell repertoires in COVID-19. The wider study: Specimens from acute and convalescent COVID-19 originated in the United States, Italy and Spain. PBMCs, B-cell-depleted T cells, or T cells provided the cDNA or gDNA that made up the material.

Participants, about 18 to 90 years old, spanned fewer than 30 US areas. Using immunoSEQ multiplex PCR, the repertoire was profiled, and TCRdb retains in-frame clones only, with some absent. The sample has 200,000 or so clones, around 91% seen once. This clone has more than one count but fewer than ten. The V gene's germline CDR1 is SGHNT and CDR2 YENEEA. The junction had 15 bases not matched to a gene; V was cut back by 5 bases and J by 4 bases. The CDR3 length is 17 residues. The chain couples TRBV11-3 to TRBJ2-7, with 9 bases identical to TRBD2. The TCR comes from a woman between 18 and 29 years old in a cohort exposed to, infected with or recovered from COVID-19 (not recorded which). The source material was PBMCs or T cells enriched from blood (not recorded which). CDR3 protein: CASSIGQELSGSYEQYF. CDR3 DNA sequence: TGTGCCAGCAGCATTGGACAGGAACTTAGCGGGAGTTACGAGCAGTACTTC.